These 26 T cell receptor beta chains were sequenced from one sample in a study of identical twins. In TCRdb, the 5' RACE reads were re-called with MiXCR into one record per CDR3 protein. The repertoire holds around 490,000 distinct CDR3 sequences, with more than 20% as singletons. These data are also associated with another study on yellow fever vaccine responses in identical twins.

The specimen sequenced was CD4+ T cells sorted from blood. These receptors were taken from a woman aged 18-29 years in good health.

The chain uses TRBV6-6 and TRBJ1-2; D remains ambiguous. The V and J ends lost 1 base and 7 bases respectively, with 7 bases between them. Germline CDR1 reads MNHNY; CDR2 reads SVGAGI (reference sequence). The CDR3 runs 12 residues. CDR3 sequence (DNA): TGTGCCAGCAGTTACTTGGGTGGTGGCTACACCTTC. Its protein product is CASSYLGGGYTF.

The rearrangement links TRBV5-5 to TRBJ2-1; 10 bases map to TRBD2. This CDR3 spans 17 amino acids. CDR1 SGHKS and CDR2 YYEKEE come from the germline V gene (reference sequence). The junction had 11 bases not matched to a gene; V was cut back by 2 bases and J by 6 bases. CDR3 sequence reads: CASSFSPGTSAFNEQFF. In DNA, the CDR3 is TGTGCCAGCAGCTTTTCCCCCGGGACTAGCGCATTCAATGAGCAGTTCTTC.

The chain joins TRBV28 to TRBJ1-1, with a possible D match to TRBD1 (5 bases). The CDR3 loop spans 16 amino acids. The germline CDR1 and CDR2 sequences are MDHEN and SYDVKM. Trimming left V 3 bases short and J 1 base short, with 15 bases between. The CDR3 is CASSFSFGTSNTEAFF. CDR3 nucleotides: TGTGCCAGCAGTTTCTCATTTGGGACTTCGAACACTGAAGCTTTCTTT.

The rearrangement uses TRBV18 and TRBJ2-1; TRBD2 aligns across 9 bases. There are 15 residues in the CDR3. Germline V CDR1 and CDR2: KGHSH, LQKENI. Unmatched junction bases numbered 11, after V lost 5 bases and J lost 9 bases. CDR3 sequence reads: CASSSAGTSWGEQFF. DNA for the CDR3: TGTGCCAGCTCATCGGCCGGGACTAGCTGGGGTGAGCAGTTCTTC.

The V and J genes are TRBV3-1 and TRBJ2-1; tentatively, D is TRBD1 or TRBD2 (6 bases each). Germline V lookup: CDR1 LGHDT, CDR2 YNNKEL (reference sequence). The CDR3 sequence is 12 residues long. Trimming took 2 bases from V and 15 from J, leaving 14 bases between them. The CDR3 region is CASSQTSGGRFF. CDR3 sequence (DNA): TGTGCCAGCAGCCAAACTTCTGGGGGGCGGTTCTTC.

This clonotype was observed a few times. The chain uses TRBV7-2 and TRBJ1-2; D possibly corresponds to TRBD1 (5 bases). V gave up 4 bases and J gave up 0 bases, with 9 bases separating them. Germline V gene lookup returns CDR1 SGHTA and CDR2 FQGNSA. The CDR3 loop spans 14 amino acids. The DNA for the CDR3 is TGTGCCAGCAGCTCAGGGCGGACTAACTATGGCTACACCTTC. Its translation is CASSSGRTNYGYTF.

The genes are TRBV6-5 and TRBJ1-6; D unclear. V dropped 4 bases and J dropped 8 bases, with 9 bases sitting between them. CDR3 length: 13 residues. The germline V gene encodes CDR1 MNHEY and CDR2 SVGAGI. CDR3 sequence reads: CASSLLEDSPLHF. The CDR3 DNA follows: TGTGCCAGCAGTTTGTTGGAGGATTCACCCCTCCACTTT.

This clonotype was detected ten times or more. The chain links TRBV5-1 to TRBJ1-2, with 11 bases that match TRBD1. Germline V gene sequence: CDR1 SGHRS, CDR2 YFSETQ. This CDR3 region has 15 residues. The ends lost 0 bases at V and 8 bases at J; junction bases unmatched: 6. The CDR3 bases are TGCGCCAGCAGCTTGGAAGGGACAGGGGGAGGAGGCTACACCTTC. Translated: CASSLEGTGGGGYTF.

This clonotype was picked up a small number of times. The CDR3 DNA reads TGTGCCAGCAGTGCCCGCGGAGTCGGCTACAATGAGCAGTTCTTC. Encoded protein: CASSARGVGYNEQFF. The chain has TRBV6-1 and TRBJ2-1; D uncertain. The CDR3 sequence is 15 residues long. Trimming shortened V by 4 bases and J by 3 bases, and 13 bases separated the two germline ends. Germline lookup yields CDR1 MNHNS and CDR2 SASEGT.

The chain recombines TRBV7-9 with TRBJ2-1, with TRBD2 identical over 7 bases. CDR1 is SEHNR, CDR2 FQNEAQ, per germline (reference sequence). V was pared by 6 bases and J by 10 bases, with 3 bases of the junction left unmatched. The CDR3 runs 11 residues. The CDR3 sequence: CASRVAGEQFF. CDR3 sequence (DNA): TGTGCCAGCAGAGTAGCGGGCGAGCAGTTCTTC.

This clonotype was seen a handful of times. CDR3 bases: TGCGCCAGCAGCCCAGCTAGAAGCACCGGGGAGCTGTTTTTT. It translates to CASSPARSTGELFF. The chain combines TRBV4-1 with TRBJ2-2; D unclear. CDR1 MGHRA and CDR2 YSYEKL come from the germline V gene. This CDR3 has 14 residues. The V end lost 4 bases, the J end lost 4 bases, and 10 bases lay between the germline ends.

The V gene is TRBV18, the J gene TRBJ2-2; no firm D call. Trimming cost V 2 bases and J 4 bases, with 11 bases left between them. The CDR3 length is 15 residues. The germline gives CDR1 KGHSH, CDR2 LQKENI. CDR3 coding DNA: TGTGCCAGCTCACCAGCGGCCCGTGGCACCGGGGAGCTGTTTTTT. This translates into CASSPAARGTGELFF.

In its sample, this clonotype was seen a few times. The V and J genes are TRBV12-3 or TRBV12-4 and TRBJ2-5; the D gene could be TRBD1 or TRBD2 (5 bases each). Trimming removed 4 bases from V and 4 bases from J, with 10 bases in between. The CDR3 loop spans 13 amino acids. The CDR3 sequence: CASSWDPRETQYF. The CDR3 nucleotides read TGTGCCAGCAGTTGGGACCCCCGAGAGACCCAGTACTTC.

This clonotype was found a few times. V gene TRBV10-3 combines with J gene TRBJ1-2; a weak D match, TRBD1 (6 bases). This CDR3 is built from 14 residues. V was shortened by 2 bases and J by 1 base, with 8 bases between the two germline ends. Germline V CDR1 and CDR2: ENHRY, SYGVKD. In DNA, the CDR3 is TGTGCCATCAGTGAGGACAGGTTTAACTATGGCTACACCTTC. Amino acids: CAISEDRFNYGYTF.

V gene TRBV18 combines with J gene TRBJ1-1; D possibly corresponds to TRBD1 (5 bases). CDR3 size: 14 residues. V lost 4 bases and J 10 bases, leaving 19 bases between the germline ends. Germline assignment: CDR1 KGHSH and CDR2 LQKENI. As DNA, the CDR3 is TGTGCCAGCTCACTTACCGGGACCCTGGAGGGAGCTTTCTTT. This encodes CASSLTGTLEGAFF.

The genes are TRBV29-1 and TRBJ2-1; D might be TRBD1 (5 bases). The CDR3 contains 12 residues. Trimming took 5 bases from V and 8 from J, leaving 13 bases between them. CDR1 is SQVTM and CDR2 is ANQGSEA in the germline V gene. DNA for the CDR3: TGCAGCGTTCTTTGGTTAGGGGATGAGCAGTTCTTC. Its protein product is CSVLWLGDEQFF.

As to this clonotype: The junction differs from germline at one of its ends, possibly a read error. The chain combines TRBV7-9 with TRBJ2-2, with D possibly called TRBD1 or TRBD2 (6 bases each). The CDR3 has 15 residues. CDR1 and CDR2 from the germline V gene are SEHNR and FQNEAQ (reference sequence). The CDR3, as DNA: TGTGCCAGCAGCAAGGGGGGCAGGGATCCCGGGGAGCTGTCTTTT. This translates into CASSKGGRDPGELSF.

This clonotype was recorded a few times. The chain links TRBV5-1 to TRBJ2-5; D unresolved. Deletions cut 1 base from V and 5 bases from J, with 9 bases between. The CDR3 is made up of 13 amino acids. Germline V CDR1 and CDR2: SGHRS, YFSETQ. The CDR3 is CASSLSGFETQYF. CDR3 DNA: TGCGCCAGCAGCTTGTCCGGGTTTGAGACCCAGTACTTC.

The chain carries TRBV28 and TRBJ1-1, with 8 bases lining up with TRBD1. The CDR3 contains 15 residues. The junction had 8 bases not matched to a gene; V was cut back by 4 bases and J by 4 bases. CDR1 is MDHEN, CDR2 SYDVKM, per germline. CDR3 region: CASSSQGAIATEAFF. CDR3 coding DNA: TGTGCCAGCAGTTCCCAGGGGGCGATTGCCACTGAAGCTTTCTTT. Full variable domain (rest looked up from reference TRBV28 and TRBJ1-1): DVKVTQSSRYLVKRTGEKVFLECVQDMDHENMFWYRQDPGLGLRLIYFSYDVKMKEKGDIPEGYSVSREKKERFSLILESASTNQTSMYLCASSSQGAIATEAFFGQGTRLTVV.

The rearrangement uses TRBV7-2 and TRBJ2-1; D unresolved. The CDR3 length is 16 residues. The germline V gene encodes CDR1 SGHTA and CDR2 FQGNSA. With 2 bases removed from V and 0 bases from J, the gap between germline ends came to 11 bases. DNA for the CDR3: TGTGCCAGCAGCTTACGTTCATCGAGCTCCTACAATGAGCAGTTCTTC. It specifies CASSLRSSSSYNEQFF.

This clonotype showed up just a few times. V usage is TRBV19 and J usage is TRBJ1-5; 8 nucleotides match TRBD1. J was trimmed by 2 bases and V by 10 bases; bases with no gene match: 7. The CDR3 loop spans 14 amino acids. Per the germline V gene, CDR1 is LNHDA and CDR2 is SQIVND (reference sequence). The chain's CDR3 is CATTQDRGNQPQHF. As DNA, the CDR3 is TGTGCCACCACGCAGGACAGGGGCAATCAGCCCCAGCATTTT.

The DNA for the CDR3 is TGCGCCAGCAGCCATGAGGGCGGTATAATGAACACTGAAGCTTTCTTT. This translates into CASSHEGGIMNTEAFF. The rearrangement links TRBV4-1 to TRBJ1-1; D remains ambiguous. The germline gives CDR1 MGHRA, CDR2 YSYEKL. The CDR3 totals 16 residues. The ends were cut back, 3 bases at V and 0 bases at J, with 14 bases in the middle.

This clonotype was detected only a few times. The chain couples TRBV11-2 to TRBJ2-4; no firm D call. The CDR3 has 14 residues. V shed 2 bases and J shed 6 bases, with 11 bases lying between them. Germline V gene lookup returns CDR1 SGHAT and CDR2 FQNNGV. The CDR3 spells CASSLNLPPNIQYF. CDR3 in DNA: TGTGCCAGCAGCTTAAATTTACCCCCAAACATTCAGTACTTC.

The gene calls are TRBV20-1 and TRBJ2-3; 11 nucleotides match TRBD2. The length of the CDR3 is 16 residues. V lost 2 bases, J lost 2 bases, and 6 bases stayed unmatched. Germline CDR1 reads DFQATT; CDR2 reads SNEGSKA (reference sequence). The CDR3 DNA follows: TGCAGTGCTAGACCCGGGACTAGCGGAATCACAGATACGCAGTATTTT. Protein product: CSARPGTSGITDTQYF.

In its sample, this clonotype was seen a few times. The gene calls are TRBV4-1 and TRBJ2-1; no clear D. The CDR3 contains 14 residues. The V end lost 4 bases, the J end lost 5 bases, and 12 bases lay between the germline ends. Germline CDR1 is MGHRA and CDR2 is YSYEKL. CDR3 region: CASSLLDGDNEQFF. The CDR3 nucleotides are TGCGCCAGCAGCCTTCTGGATGGGGACAATGAGCAGTTCTTC.

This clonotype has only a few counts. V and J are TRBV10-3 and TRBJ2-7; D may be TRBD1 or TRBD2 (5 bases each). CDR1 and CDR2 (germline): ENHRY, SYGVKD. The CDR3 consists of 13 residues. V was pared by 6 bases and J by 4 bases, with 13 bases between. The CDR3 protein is CAIRGTERYEQYV. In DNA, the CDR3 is TGTGCCATCAGGGGGACGGAGAGATACGAGCAGTACGTC.